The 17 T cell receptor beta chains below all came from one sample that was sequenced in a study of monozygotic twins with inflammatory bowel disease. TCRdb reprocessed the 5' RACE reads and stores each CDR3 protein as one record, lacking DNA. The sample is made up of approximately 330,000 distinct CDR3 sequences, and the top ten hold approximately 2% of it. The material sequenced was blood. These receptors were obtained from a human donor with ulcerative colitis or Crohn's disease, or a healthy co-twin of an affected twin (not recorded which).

CDR3 amino acids: CASSSRQGRTEAFF. The V gene is TRBV6-5, the J gene TRBJ1-1; TCRdb names TRBD1, which stays unverified in the absence of DNA. The CDR3 totals 14 residues. Germline V gives CDR1 MNHEY, CDR2 SVGAGI.

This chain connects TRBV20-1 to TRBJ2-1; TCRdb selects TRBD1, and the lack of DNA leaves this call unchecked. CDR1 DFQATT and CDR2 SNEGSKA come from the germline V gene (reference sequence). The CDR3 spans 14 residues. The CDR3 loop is CSANTEWGYNEQFF.

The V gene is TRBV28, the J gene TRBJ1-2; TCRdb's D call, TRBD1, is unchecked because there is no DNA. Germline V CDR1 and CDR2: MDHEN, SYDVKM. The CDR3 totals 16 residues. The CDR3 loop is CASSGTGGFTSYGYTF.

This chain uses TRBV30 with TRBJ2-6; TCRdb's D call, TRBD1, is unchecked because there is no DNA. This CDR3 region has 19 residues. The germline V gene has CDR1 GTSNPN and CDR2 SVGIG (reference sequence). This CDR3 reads CAWSVQGQERYPGANVLTF. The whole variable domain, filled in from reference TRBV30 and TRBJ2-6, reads SQTIHQWPATLVQPVGSPLSLECTVEGTSNPNLYWYRQAAGRGLQLLFYSVGIGQISSEVPQNLSASRPQDRQFILSSKKLLLSDSGFYLCAWSVQGQERYPGANVLTFGAGSRLTVL.

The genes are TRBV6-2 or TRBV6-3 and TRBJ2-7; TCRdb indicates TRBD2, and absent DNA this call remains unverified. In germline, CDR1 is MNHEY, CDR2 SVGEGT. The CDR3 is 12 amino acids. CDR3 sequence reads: CASRSARYEQYF.

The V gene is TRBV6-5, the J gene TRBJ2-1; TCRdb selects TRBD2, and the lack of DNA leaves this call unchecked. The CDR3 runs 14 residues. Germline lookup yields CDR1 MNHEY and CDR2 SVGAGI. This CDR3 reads CASSYPQGPRQQFF.

CDR3 protein: CSATIGTVPQETQYF. The J gene is TRBJ2-5, the V gene TRBV20-1; there is no DNA to check the TCRdb D call of TRBD1. Germline-derived CDR1 and CDR2 are DFQATT and SNEGSKA (reference sequence). The CDR3 totals 15 residues.

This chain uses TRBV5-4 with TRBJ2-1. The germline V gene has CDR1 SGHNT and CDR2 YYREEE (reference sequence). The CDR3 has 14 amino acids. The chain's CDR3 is CASSLEGMVNEQFF.

The chain's CDR3 is CASSLKGGIMGQPQHF. V usage is TRBV6-5 and J usage is TRBJ1-5. The CDR3 covers 16 residues. Germline V CDR1 and CDR2: MNHEY, SVGAGI.

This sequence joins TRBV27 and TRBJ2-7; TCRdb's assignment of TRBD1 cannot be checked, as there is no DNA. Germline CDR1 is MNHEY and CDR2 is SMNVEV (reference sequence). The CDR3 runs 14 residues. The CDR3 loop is CASSAGQGAHEQYF.

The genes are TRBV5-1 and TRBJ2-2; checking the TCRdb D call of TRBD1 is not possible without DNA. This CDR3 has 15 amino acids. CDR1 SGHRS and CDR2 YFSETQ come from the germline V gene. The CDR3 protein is CASSSLRQGAGELFF.

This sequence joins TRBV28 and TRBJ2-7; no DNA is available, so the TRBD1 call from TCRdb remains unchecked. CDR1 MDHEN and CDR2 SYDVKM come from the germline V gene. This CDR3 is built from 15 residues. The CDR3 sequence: CATGSLGLPTYEQYF.

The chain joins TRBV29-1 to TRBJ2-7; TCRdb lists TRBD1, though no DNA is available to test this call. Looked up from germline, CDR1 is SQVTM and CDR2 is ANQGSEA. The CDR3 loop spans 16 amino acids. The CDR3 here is CSVEDGVGTGTRKQYF.

This CDR3 reads CASSLAGRVEAFF. V usage is TRBV7-9 and J usage is TRBJ1-1. The CDR3 totals 13 residues. Germline V CDR1 and CDR2: SEHNR, FQNEAQ (reference sequence).

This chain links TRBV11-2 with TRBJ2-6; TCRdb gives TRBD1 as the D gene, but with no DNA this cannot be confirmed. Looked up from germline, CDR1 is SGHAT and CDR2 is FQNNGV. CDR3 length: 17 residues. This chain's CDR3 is CAGQGGHRPSGANVLTF. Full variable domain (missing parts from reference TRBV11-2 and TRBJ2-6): EAGVAQSPRYKIIEKRQSVAFWCNPISGHATLYWYQQILGQGPKLLIQFQNNGVVDDSQLPKDRFSAERLKGVDSTLKIQPAKLEDSAVYLCAGQGGHRPSGANVLTFGAGSRLTVL.

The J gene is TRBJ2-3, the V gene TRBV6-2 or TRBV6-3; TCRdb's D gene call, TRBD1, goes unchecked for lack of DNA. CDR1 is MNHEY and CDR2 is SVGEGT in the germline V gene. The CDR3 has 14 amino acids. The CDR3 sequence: CASRAEGSTDTQYF.

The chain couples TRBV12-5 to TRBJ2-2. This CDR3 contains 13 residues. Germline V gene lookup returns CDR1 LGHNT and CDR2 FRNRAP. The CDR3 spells CASASTLGGELFF.